This T cell receptor (beta chain) was profiled in a study of beta chain features in type 1 diabetes. Purities over 98% were achieved in all sorted populations. This CDR3 is built from 15 residues. Per germline, CDR1 KGHSH and CDR2 LQKENI. V lost 0 bases, J lost 4 bases, and 9 bases lay in between. Every bit of the isolated RNA underwent reverse transcription, so sequencing read expressed TCRB transcripts. Some 4 million reads on average were seen across naive, central memory and regulatory T cell samples. Repertoires were generated with immunoSEQ multiplex PCR, while TCRdb's copy carries only in-frame clones and drops some. The data hold fewer than 650,000 clones, with roughly a sixth observed a single time. As for this clone: As yet, its antigen is unknown.

Points from the study as a whole: In comparison with healthy donors, patients had naive, central memory and Treg TCRB repertoires that appeared more similar. For type 1 diabetes patients, VDJ junctions showed fewer insertions and more deletions.

The chain uses TRBV18 and TRBJ2-2; no definite D call. This TCR came from a man aged 18 to 30 in good health. Material: naive CD4+ T cells from blood. The CDR3 DNA sequence: TGTGCCAGCTCACCACCTCCGAGGAGCACCGGGGAGCTGTTTTTT. As protein: CASSPPPRSTGELFF.